The count of the clone carrying this T cell receptor (beta chain) is one. As yet, its antigen is unknown. V was pared by 5 bases and J by 5 bases, with 2 bases of the junction left unmatched. The CDR3 runs to 14 residues. The germline CDR1 and CDR2 sequences are SGHNT and YYREEE (reference sequence). TCRdb's table, derived via immunoSEQ multiplex PCR, lists solely in-frame clones and lacks some. This sample has under 65,000 clones, with about 90% found just once. The data originate from a study of OX40 agonist ivuxolimab in advanced cancers. The study, taken as a whole, reports: Determination of antigen specificity was not performed for the expanded peripheral T cells.

The sequence came from an adult with an advanced solid tumor such as melanoma, head and neck, liver or kidney cancer. Sequencing used CD4+ or CD8+ T cells sorted from blood, obtained in a trial of the OX40 agonist ivuxolimab. The gene calls are TRBV5-4 and TRBJ1-4, with TRBD1 matching 11 bases. In nucleotides, the CDR3 is TGTGCCAGCAGAAGGACAGGGGGCAATGAAAAACTGTTTTTT. It is translated as CASRRTGGNEKLFF.